This TCR beta chain was sequenced in a study of shared clonotypes between healthy human individuals. About the study: Researchers assigned three CD4 naive, three CD4 memory, two CD8 naive and one CD8 memory plate to each donor. Findings of the study overall: Sequencing depth was a factor that was expected to affect clonotype sharing among donors.

Investigators spread the genomic DNA of each subset evenly over several immunoSEQ plates. Per sorted-subset replicate PCR, input was 200 to 250 ng DNA, representing tens of thousands of T cell genomes. Clones were sequenced by immunoSEQ multiplex PCR, and TCRdb holds only the in-frame ones, with some missing. Here the sample spans some 980,000 clones, more than 75% being singletons. For this clone: Its antigen is unknown.

The clonotype was recovered from a man younger than 35 in good health. Sequencing used memory CD4+ T cells sorted from blood. Subset reported: CD45RA-negative fraction.

CDR3 DNA sequence: TGTGCCAGCAGTGATGATACAGGAGCCTACACCTTC. It yields the protein CASSDDTGAYTF. The V call is TRBV25-1, the J call TRBJ1-2; TRBD1 is a possible D gene (5 bases). Trimming took 3 bases from V and 10 from J, leaving 12 bases between them. CDR3 size: 12 residues. The germline gives CDR1 MGHDK, CDR2 SYGVNS.